The 2 T cell receptor beta chains below come from one sample, sequenced in a study of blood T cells in healthy people across ages. A sample-barcoded 5' primer and a J-beta primer mix were used in a second PCR of roughly 6 to 11 cycles. From the 5' RACE reads, TCRdb called clonotypes with MiXCR, one entry per CDR3 protein. The sample has 700,000 to 850,000 distinct CDR3 sequences; roughly 35% are singletons. Sequencing was done on a sample of blood. The receptors come from a man younger than 30 in good health.

This clonotype was counted between two and nine times. This rearrangement joins TRBV27 to TRBJ2-5, with TRBD2 identical over 7 bases. The germline CDR1 and CDR2 sequences are MNHEY and SMNVEV (reference sequence). The CDR3 has 15 residues. With V trimmed by 0 bases and J by 5 bases, 6 bases remained unmatched. The CDR3 here is CASSLSGGSRETQYF. The CDR3 DNA sequence: TGTGCCAGCAGTTTATCAGGCGGGAGTAGGGAGACCCAGTACTTC.

The rearrangement links TRBV7-2 to TRBJ1-5, with D possibly matching TRBD1 (5 bases). The CDR3 runs to 15 residues. Trimming pared 7 bases from V and 6 bases from J, leaving 19 bases between. Germline V gives CDR1 SGHTA, CDR2 FQGNSA. CDR3 sequence reads: CASTTQSGTAQPQHF. The CDR3 DNA follows: TGTGCCAGCACCACTCAGTCGGGGACGGCTCAGCCCCAGCATTTT.